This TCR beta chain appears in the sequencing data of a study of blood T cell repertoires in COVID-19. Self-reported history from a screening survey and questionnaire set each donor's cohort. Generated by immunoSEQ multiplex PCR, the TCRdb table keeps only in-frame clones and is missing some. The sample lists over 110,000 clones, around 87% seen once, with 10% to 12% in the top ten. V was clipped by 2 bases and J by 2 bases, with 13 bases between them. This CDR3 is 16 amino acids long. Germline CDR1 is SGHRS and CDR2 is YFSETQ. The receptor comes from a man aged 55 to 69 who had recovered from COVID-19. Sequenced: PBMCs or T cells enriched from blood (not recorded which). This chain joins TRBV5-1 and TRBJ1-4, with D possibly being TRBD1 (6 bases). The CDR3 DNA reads TGCGCCAGCAGCTTCGGTCAGGGGTTGACTAATGAAAAACTGTTTTTT. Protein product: CASSFGQGLTNEKLFF.